In this sample, the clone carrying this T cell receptor (beta chain) is medium-sized. Its cognate antigen is unknown. The TCRbeta library was prepared with unique molecular identifiers. TCRdb passed the PCR reads through MiXCR, listing each CDR3 protein once. The sample lists about 7,200 distinct CDR3 sequences, roughly 5.4% occurring once. These data belong to a study of T-cell reconstitution after alpha-beta-depleted transplantation in children. Whole-study results and caveats: From newly produced T cells came most of the T-cell counts and diversity one year after transplant. There were reportedly several hundred expanded graft clones from which alpha-beta T cells came about two months after transplant. It was surviving recipient T cells and thymic progenitors that gave some patients high TCRbeta diversity at day 60.

The TCR was taken from a child under two years old who had a stem cell transplant for acute myeloid leukemia, so the T cells may come from the graft donor. Sequenced here: PBMCs, mostly from graft donor cells, sampled 180 days after TCRalphabeta/CD19-depleted stem cell transplant.

The CDR3 loop reads CASSLRGQGALNEQFF. CDR3 DNA: TGTGCCAGCAGCTTGCGTGGACAGGGGGCCCTCAATGAGCAGTTCTTC. This chain connects TRBV5-8 to TRBJ2-1; TRBD1 agrees at 11 bases. Germline CDR1 reads SGHTS; CDR2 reads YDEGEE. After removal of 1 base from V and 6 bases from J, the junction contained 6 bases not matched to a gene. The CDR3 covers 16 residues. Combining the CDR3 with reference TRBV5-8 and TRBJ2-1 gives the whole variable domain EAGVTQSPTHLIKTRGQQATLRCSPISGHTSVYWYQQALGLGLQFLLWYDEGEERNRGNFPPRFSGRQFPNYSSELNVNALELEDSALYLCASSLRGQGALNEQFFGPGTRLTVL.